This T cell receptor beta chain stems from a study of blood T cell repertoires in COVID-19 (TCRdb year 2020). Turning to the overall study: Samples from collaborators originated in the United States, Italy and Spain and spanned both the acute and convalescent phases of COVID-19. Samples came from the ongoing ImmuneRACE study (first 160 participants) plus 1,254 subjects from 6 global collaborators. Sample metadata almost always included a de-identified subject ID, COVID-19 status, age in years and sex. Where available, HLA class I and class II types were taken from metadata supplied by the sample provider and were not determined by assay-based typing. Subjects who had been exposed to COVID-19, were actively infected with it, or had recovered from it provided the deeply sampled blood TCRbeta repertoires that made up the dataset. The material from the prospective study consisted of cDNA or gDNA derived from T cells, B-cell-depleted T cells, or PBMCs. The repertoires were released in a freely available public database intended as a resource for research on the immune response to SARS-CoV-2.

TCRbeta CDR3 regions were amplified from genomic DNA using the immunoSEQ Assay, a bias-controlled multiplex PCR. The paper's data handling went like this. Nucleated cell counts per sample were estimated from amplification of reference gene primers within the assay. Sequence reads were collapsed and filtered to measure the absolute abundance of every unique TCRbeta CDR3 rearrangement. Productive Simpson clonality was computed per sample as the square root of Simpson's diversity index over productive rearrangements. The table comes from immuneACCESS by way of TCRdb, which keeps in-frame sequences with V and J called. Part of the clones is missing from these tables; in studies checked, under half for an unresolved V gene and the rest for unknown reasons. V and J calls and clone size are copied from that table; D and trimming were computed from the DNA. The sample table records 400,000 or so clones; approximately 86% of these occur just once. Jointly, the top ten make up about 3% of the sample.

Study-wide conclusions, independent of this receptor: The amount of clinical and demographic metadata varied by source and participant and was provided uncurated.

Measured from the cysteine to the phenylalanine, the CDR3 is 16 residues long. Of the read, only the CDR3 DNA is kept; its 48 bases are in frame from base 1. From the germline V gene (reference sequence), CDR1 is LNHDA and CDR2 is SQIVND. Deletion took 4 bases off V and 8 bases off J, with a span of 22 bases between the germline ends. Each collaborating institution followed its own protocols to collect whole blood in K2EDTA tubes. For TCRbeta analysis, collaborators shipped samples as frozen whole blood, isolated PBMCs, or DNA extracted from either of those sample types. Comments on this clone: The target of this receptor is not known. No quality values exist for individual bases; no much larger clone is one base distant.

The sequencing input was peripheral blood. The rearrangement combines TRBV19 with TRBJ2-3, with a tentative D gene TRBD1 over 6 matching bases. This receptor was obtained from a human donor in a cohort sampled during active COVID-19. The base sequence is TGTGCCAGTAGTACAACCGGGACACCACTTGGGGGTACGCAGTATTTT. Its product reads: CASSTTGTPLGGTQYF.